This T cell receptor beta chain was identified in a study of preoperative IRX-2 immunotherapy in early breast cancer. V lost 3 bases to trimming and J lost 5 bases; unmatched junction nucleotides: 12. CDR3 length: 17 amino acids. The germline V gene encodes CDR1 SGHNT and CDR2 YENEEA. Treatment in this sample: preoperative locoregional IRX-2 cytokine immunotherapy. This phase Ib study tested locoregional IRX-2 cytokine immunotherapy given before surgery. Here immunoSEQ multiplex PCR was the method, and the copy in TCRdb shows in-frame clones only, minus some. The sample yields tens of thousands of clones, under 90% seen once.

The sequence derives from a human donor with breast cancer. The chain combines TRBV11-3 with TRBJ2-2; TRBD1 matches at 7 bases. Sampling was conducted from a patient treated with IRX-2 immunotherapy. The CDR3 DNA is TGTGCCAGCAGCTTGGTCCGGGACAGTGACCAAACCGGGGAGCTGTTTTTT. Translated, it gives CASSLVRDSDQTGELFF.